Below, 10 T cell receptor beta chains from the same sample are listed, as sequenced in a study of control samples from healthy donors and cancer patients (dated by TCRdb to the early 2020s). Library creation used the immunoSEQ multiplex PCR assay. TCRdb stores this immuneACCESS table with in-frame sequences only. Part of the clones is absent; in the studies checked, under half of the shortfall reflects unresolved V genes, and no reason is known for the rest. This sample gives some 40,000 clones in total; around 80% of them show up just once. Around a fifth of the sample comes from the top ten. The sample was PBMCs. The receptors derive from a woman aged 55-70 years with lung cancer.

This sequence joins TRBV19 and TRBJ1-1; D ambiguous. The V and J ends lost 3 bases and 0 bases respectively, with 8 bases between them. CDR1 is LNHDA and CDR2 is SQIVND in the germline V gene (reference sequence). The CDR3 runs to 14 residues. The CDR3 loop is CASSIAQMNTEAFF. CDR3 coding DNA: TGTGCCAGTAGTATCGCCCAGATGAACACTGAAGCTTTCTTT.

CDR3 sequence: CASSYEGPRGGTEAFF. CDR3 nucleotides: TGTGCCAGCAGTTACGAGGGCCCGCGAGGAGGCACTGAAGCTTTCTTT. The chain is built from TRBV6-5 and TRBJ1-1; no firm D call. CDR1 is MNHEY and CDR2 is SVGAGI in the germline V gene. V was pared by 2 bases and J by 4 bases, with 17 bases between. The CDR3 extends over 16 amino acids.

The chain is built from TRBV29-1 and TRBJ1-6, with D unclear. Germline CDR1 is SQVTM and CDR2 is ANQGSEA. The CDR3 extends over 14 amino acids. Trimming left V 6 bases short and J 9 bases short, with 18 bases between. CDR3 sequence: CSVRMDSPASPLHF. For the CDR3, the DNA is TGCAGCGTCAGAATGGATTCCCCGGCTTCACCCCTCCACTTT.

This clone has only one observation. The V gene is TRBV27, the J gene TRBJ1-1, with TRBD1 identical over 7 bases. Looked up from germline, CDR1 is MNHEY and CDR2 is SMNVEV (reference sequence). With V trimmed by 2 bases and J by 6 bases, 9 bases remained unmatched. The CDR3 contains 15 residues. The DNA of the CDR3 is TGTGCCAGCAGTTTAGCCCGGGACAGAGGATCTGAAGCTTTCTTT. Protein sequence: CASSLARDRGSEAFF.

The chain is built from TRBV24-1 and TRBJ2-5; 10 bases fit TRBD1. Germline lookup yields CDR1 KGHDR and CDR2 SFDVKD. This CDR3 is built from 15 residues. J gave up 3 bases and V 2 bases, and 2 bases lay outside the gene matches. CDR3 loop: CATSDSGTGEETQYF. CDR3 in DNA: TGTGCCACCAGTGATTCCGGGACAGGGGAAGAGACCCAGTACTTC.

As concerns this clone: Other DNA variants within this sample encode the same CDR3. The chain employs TRBV12-3 or TRBV12-4 and TRBJ1-5; 7 positions agree with TRBD1. The junction had 5 bases not matched to a gene; V was cut back by 5 bases and J by 7 bases. The CDR3 runs to 13 residues. CDR3 region: CASSLQGGQPQHF. The CDR3 coding sequence is TGTGCCAGCAGTCTCCAGGGGGGCCAGCCCCAGCATTTT.

The genes are TRBV6-4 and TRBJ2-2; D perhaps matches TRBD1 (7 bases). CDR1 MRHNA and CDR2 SNTAGT come from the germline V gene. V lost 0 bases to trimming and J lost 8 bases, with 13 bases between them. The CDR3 is 15 residues long. DNA for the CDR3: TGTGCCAGCAGTGACTCCCAGGAGGGGGCTGGGGAGCTGTTTTTT. This gives the protein CASSDSQEGAGELFF.

The rearrangement links TRBV4-1 to TRBJ1-4; D ambiguous. Looked up from germline, CDR1 is MGHRA and CDR2 is YSYEKL. Trimming removed 1 base from V and 4 bases from J, with 7 bases in between. The CDR3 covers 14 residues. In nucleotides, the CDR3 is TGCGCCAGCAGCCAAGTCGGTTTTAATGAAAAACTGTTTTTT. This encodes CASSQVGFNEKLFF.

The gene calls are TRBV5-4 and TRBJ1-1; TRBD1 is a possible D gene (6 bases). Trimming removed 4 bases at V and 3 bases at J, with 16 bases between. Germline V gene data show CDR1 as SGHNT and CDR2 as YYREEE (reference sequence). The CDR3 is 15 amino acids. The CDR3 nucleotides read TGTGCCAGCAGCCTCCTACAGGGTGCGGACACTGAAGCTTTCTTT. Translating it yields CASSLLQGADTEAFF.

The CDR3 sequence is CASRPGGRGTGELFF. CDR3 bases: TGTGCCAGCAGGCCGGGGGGGCGAGGCACCGGGGAGCTGTTTTTT. V gene TRBV7-7 combines with J gene TRBJ2-2; 8 bases fit TRBD2. The CDR3 runs to 15 residues. Germline V gives CDR1 SSHAT, CDR2 FNYEAQ (reference sequence). The ends lost 6 bases at V and 4 bases at J; junction bases unmatched: 7.